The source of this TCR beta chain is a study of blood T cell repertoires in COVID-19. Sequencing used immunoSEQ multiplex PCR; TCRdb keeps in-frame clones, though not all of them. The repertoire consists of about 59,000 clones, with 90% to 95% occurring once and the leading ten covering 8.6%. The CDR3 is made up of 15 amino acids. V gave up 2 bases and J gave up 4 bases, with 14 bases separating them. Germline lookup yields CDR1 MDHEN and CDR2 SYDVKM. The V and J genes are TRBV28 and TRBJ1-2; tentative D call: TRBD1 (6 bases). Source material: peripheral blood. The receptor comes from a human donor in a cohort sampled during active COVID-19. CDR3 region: CASSLGGQSGYGYTF. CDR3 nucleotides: TGTGCCAGCAGTTTAGGTGGACAGTCGGGCTATGGCTACACCTTC.